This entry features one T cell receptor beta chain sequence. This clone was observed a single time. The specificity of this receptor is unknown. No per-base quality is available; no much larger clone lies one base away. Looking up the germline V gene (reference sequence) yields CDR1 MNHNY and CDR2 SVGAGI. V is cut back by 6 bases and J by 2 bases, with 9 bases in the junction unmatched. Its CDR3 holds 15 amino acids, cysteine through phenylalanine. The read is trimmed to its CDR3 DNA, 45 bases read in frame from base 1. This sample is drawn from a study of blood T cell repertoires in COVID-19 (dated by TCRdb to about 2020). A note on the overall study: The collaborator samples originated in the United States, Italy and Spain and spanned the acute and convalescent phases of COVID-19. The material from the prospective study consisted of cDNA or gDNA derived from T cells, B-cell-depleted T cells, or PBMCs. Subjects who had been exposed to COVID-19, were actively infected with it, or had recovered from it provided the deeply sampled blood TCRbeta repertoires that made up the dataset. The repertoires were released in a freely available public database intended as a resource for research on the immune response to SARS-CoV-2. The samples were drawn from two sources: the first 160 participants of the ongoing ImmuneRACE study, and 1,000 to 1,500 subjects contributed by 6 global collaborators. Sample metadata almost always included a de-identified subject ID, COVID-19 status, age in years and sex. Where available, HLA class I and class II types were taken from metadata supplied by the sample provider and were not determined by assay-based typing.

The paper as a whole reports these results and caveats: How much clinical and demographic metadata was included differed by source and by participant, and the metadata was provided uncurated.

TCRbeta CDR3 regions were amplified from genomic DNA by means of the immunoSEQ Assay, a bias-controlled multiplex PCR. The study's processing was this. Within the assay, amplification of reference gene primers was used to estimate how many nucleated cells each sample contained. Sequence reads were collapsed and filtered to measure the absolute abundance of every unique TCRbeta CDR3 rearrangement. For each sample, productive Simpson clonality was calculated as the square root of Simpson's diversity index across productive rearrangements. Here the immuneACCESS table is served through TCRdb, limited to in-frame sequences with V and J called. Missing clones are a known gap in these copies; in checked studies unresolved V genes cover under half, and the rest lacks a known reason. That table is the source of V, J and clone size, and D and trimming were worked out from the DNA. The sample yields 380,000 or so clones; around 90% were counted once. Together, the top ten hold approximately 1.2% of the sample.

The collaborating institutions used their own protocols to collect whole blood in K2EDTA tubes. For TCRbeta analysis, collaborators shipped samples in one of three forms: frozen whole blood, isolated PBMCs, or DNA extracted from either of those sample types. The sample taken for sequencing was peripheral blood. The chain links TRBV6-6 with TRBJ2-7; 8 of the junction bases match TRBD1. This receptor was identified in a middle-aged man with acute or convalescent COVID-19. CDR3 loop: CASSPPGGHTYEQYF. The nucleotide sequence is TGTGCCAGCAGCCCCCCAGGGGGCCATACCTACGAGCAGTACTTC.